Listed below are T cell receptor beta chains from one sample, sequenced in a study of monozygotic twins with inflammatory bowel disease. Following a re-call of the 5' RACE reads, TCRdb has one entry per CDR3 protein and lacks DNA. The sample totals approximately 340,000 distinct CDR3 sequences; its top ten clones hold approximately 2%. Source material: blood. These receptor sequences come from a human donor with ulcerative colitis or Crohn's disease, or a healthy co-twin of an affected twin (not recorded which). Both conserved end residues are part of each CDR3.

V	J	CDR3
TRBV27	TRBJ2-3	CASSPQLAGVDTQYF
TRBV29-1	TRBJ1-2	CSVVSPNTRGYTF
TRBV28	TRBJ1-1	CASQGSLSTEAFF
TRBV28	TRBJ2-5	CASKDGGLETQYF
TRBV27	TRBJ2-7	CASSPSLHYFDLDPGEQYF
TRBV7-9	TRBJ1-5	CASSPDGFNQPQHF
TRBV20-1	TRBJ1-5	CSARLTGRIDSNQPQHF
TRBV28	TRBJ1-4	CASSLAGSNEKLFF
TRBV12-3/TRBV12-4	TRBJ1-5	CASSFDSARQPQHF
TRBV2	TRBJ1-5	CASRGLTGDNQPQHF
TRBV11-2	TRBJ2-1	CASSSINEQFF
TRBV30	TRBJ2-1	CAWSVGLAMGNEQFF
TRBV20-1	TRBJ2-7	CSGGHSRKGSYEQYF
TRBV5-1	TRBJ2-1	CASSLAASGNNEQFF
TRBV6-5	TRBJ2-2	CASSYSHTGELFF
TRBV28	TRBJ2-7	CASSFGAGDSYEQYF
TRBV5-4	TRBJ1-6	CASSLKGTPYSPLHF
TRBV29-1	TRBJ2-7	CSVGTSGVFYEQYF
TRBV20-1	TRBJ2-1	CSAPGNPPGLSYNEQFF
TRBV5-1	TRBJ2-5	CASSLIGGAETQYF
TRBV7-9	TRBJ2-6	CASSLSGGANVLTF
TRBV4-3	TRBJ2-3	CASSQDPKGAIDTQYF
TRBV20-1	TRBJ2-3	CSAPRGGRGPSTDTQYF
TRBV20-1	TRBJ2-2	CSAGDLGGEAGELFF
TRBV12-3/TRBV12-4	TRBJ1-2	CASSFRGGVGYTF
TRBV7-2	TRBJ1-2	CASRNHLDGYGYTF
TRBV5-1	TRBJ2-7	CASSPGAAYEQYF